This T cell receptor beta chain was sequenced during a study of OX40 agonist ivuxolimab in advanced cancers. Overall study: Age averaged about 66 years (range roughly 23 to 79), and 70% to 85% were male. Whole-study results and caveats: People who partly responded at 0.1-3.0 mg/kg had some of the least clonal expansion seen.

With regard to this clone: The target antigen is unknown.

This table comes from immunoSEQ multiplex PCR, and its TCRdb copy is limited to in-frame clones, with some not included. This table holds around 65,000 clones, roughly 90% found once. The sequence was collected from an adult with an advanced solid tumor such as melanoma, head and neck, liver or kidney cancer. The sample consisted of CD4+ or CD8+ T cells sorted from blood, taken in a trial of the OX40 agonist ivuxolimab.

CDR3 in DNA: TGTGCCAGTAGTATAGCCGGACCTAGCGGGACCAGCACAGATACGCAGTATTTT. Translated, it gives CASSIAGPSGTSTDTQYF. This rearrangement joins TRBV19 to TRBJ2-3; 9 bases are shared with TRBD2. Unmatched junction bases numbered 8, after V lost 1 base and J lost 0 bases. The CDR3 covers 18 residues. Germline CDR1 is LNHDA and CDR2 is SQIVND (reference sequence).